This T cell receptor (beta chain) stems from a study of early T cells in non-severe SARS-CoV-2 infection. Study-level points and caveats: Anti-spike CD8 specificities were favored by VDJdb matching, whose results missed private and CD4 specificities.

The table lists this clonotype with many counts. Its specificity is unknown. This CDR3 is built from 14 residues. J was trimmed by 6 bases and V by 3 bases; bases with no gene match: 6. Germline V gene data show CDR1 as MGHRA and CDR2 as YSYEKL. Using its own MiXCR run on the 5' RACE reads, TCRdb lists one record per CDR3 protein. The sample holds tens of thousands of distinct CDR3 sequences, approximately 13% seen once. The sample consisted of whole blood. This TCR was sampled from an adult who was a healthcare worker with PCR-confirmed SARS-CoV-2 infection or an uninfected control (not recorded which). The chain couples TRBV4-1 to TRBJ2-7; TRBD1 matches 9 bases. The CDR3 DNA follows: TGCGCCAGCAGCCAGTGGGACAGGGAAGGCGAGCAGTACTTC. Amino acid sequence: CASSQWDREGEQYF.